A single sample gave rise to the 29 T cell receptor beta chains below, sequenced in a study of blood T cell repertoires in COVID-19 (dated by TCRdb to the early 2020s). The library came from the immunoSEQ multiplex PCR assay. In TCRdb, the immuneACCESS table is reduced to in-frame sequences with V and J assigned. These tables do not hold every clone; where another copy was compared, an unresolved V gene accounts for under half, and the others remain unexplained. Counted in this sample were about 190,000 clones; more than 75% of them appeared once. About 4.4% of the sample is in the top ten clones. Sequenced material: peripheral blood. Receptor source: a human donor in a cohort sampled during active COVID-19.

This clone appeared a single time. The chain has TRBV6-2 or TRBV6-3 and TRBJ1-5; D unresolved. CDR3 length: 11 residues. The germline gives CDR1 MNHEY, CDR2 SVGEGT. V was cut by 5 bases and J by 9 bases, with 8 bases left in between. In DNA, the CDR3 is TGTGCCAGCAGTAACGGTCGGCCCCAGCATTTT. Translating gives CASSNGRPQHF.

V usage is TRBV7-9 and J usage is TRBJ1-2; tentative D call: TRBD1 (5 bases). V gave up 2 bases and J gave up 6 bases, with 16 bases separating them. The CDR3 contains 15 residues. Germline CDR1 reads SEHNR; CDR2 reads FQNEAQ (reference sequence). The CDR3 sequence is CASSLLQGGVDGYTF. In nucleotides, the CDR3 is TGTGCCAGCAGCTTACTGCAGGGAGGAGTTGATGGCTACACCTTC.

CDR3 loop: CASSPDSGELFF. In DNA form, the CDR3 reads TGTGCCAGCAGCCCCGACTCCGGGGAGCTGTTTTTT. V and J are TRBV3-1 (or the pseudogene TRBV3-2) and TRBJ2-2, with D unclear. CDR1 and CDR2 from the germline V gene are LGHDT and YNNKEL (reference sequence). Trimming removed 4 bases from V and 6 bases from J, with 6 bases in between. The CDR3 spans 12 residues.

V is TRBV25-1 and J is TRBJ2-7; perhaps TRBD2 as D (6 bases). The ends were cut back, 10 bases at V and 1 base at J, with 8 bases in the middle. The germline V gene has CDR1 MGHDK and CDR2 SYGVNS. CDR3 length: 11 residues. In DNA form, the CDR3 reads TGTGCCACCGGACTATCCTACGAGCAGTACTTC. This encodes CATGLSYEQYF.

This CDR3 reads CASSQDSGNTGELFF. The CDR3 DNA reads as TGCGCCAGCAGCCAAGACTCAGGGAACACCGGGGAGCTGTTTTTT. The V and J genes are TRBV4-3 and TRBJ2-2; D gene unclear. The CDR3 length is 15 residues. Germline V gene lookup returns CDR1 LGHNA and CDR2 YSLEER. Deletions cut 0 bases from V and 1 base from J, with 6 bases between.

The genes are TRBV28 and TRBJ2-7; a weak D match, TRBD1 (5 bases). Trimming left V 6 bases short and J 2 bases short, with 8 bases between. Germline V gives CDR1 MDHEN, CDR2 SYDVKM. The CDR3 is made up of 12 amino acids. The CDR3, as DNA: TGTGCCAGCAGGACAGCTACCTACGAGCAGTACTTC. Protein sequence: CASRTATYEQYF.

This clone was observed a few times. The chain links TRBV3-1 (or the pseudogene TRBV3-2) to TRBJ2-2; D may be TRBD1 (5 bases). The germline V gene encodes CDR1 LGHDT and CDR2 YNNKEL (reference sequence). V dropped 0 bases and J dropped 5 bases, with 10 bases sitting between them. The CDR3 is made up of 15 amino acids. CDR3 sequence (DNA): TGTGCCAGCAGCCAAGAAGGGGCAGCGACCGGGGAGCTGTTTTTT. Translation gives CASSQEGAATGELFF.

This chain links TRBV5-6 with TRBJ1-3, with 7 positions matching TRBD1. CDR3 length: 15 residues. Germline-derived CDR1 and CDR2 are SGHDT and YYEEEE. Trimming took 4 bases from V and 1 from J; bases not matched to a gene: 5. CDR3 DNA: TGTGCCAGCAGCGCACAGACAGGGTCTGGAAACACCATATATTTT. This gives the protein CASSAQTGSGNTIYF.

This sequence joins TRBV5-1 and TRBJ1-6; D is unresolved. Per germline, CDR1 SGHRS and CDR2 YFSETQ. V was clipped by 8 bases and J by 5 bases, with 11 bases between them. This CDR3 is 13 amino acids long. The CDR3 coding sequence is TGCGCCAGTCGGGAAGGAGATAATTCACCCCTCCACTTT. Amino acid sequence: CASREGDNSPLHF.

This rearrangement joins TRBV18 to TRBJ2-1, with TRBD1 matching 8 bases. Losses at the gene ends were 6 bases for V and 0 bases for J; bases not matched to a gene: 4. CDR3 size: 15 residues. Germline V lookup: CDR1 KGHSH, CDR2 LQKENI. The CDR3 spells CASSRDRSSYNEQFF. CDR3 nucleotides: TGTGCCAGCTCGCGGGACAGGAGCTCCTACAATGAGCAGTTCTTC.

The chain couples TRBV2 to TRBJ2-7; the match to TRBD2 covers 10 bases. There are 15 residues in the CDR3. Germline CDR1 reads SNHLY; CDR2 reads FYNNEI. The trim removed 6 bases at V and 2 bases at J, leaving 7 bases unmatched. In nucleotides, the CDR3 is TGTGCCAGCAGACAACTAGCGGGATCGGCCTACGAGCAGTACTTC. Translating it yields CASRQLAGSAYEQYF.

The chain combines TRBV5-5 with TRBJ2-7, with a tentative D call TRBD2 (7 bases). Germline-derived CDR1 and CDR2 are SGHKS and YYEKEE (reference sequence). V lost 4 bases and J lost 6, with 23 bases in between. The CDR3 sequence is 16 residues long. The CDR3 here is CASSQLGGGSRVEQYF. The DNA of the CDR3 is TGTGCCAGCAGCCAGCTGGGGGGGGGCTCAAGAGTCGAGCAGTACTTC.

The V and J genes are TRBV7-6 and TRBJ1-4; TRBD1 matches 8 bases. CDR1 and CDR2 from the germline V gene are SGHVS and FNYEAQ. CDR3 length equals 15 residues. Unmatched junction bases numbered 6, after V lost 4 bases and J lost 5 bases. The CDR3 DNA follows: TGTGCCAGCAGCTCAGGGACAGGTGGGAATGAAAAACTGTTTTTT. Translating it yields CASSSGTGGNEKLFF.

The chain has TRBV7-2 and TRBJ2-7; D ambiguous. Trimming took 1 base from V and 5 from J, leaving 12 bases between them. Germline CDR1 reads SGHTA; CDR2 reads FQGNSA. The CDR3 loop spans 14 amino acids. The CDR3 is CASSLGQATHEQYF. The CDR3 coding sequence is TGTGCCAGCAGCTTAGGGCAGGCTACCCACGAGCAGTACTTC.

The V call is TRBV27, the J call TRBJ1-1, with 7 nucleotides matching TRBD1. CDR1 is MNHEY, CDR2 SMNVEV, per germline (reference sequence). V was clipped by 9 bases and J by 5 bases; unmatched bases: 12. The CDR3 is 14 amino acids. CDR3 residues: CASKYRGGWTEAFF. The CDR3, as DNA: TGTGCCAGTAAGTACAGGGGCGGGTGGACTGAAGCTTTCTTT.

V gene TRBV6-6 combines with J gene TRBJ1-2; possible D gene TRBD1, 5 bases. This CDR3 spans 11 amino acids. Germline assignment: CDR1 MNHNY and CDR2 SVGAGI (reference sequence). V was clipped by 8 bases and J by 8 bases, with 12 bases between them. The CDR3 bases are TGTGCCAGCTCCAGGGTCGACGGCTACACCTTC. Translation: CASSRVDGYTF.

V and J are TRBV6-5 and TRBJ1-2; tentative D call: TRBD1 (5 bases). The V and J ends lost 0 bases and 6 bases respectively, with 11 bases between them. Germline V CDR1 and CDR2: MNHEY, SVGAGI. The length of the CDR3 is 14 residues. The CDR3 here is CASSYSAGFDGYTF. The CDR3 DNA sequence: TGTGCCAGCAGTTACTCAGCAGGGTTCGATGGCTACACCTTC.

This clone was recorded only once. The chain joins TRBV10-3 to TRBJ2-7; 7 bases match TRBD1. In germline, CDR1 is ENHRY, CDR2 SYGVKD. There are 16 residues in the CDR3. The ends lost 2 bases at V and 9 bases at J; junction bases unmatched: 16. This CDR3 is CAISEGPGQQYIGQYF. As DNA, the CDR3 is TGTGCCATCAGTGAGGGTCCGGGACAGCAATATATTGGGCAGTACTTC.

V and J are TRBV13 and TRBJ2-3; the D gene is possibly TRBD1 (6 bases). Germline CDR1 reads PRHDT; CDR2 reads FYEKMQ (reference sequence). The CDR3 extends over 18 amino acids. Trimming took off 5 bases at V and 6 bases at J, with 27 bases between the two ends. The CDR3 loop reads CASSPLIVPQGMMDTQYF. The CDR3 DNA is TGTGCCAGCAGCCCTCTGATTGTACCTCAGGGGATGATGGATACGCAGTATTTT.

For the CDR3, the DNA is TGTGCCGGATGGACAGGGCCTAACACCGGGGAGCTGTTTTTT. Translation gives CAGWTGPNTGELFF. This chain connects TRBV2 to TRBJ2-2, with 8 nucleotides matching TRBD1. CDR3 length: 14 amino acids. Germline CDR1 and CDR2: SNHLY and FYNNEI. Trimming removed 11 bases from V and 2 bases from J; junction bases left unmatched: 7.

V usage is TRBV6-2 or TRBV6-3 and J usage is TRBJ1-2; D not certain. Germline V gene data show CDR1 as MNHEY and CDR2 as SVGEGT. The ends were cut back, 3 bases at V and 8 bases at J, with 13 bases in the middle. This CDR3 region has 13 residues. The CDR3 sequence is CASSYQKREGYTF. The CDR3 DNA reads TGTGCCAGCAGTTATCAGAAAAGGGAGGGCTACACCTTC.

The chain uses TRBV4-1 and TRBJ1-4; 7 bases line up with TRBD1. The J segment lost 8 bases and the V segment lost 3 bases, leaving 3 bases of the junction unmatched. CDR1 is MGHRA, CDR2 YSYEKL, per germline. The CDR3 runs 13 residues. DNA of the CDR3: TGCGCCAGCAGCCACTGGGGACAGGAAAAACTGTTTTTT. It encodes CASSHWGQEKLFF.

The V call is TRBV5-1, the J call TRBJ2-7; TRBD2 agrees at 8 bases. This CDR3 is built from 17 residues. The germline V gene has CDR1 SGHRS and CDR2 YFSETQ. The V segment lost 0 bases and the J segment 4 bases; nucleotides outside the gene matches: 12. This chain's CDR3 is CASSLVSGKNQGYEQYF. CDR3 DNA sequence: TGCGCCAGCAGCTTGGTTAGCGGGAAAAACCAAGGGTACGAGCAGTACTTC.

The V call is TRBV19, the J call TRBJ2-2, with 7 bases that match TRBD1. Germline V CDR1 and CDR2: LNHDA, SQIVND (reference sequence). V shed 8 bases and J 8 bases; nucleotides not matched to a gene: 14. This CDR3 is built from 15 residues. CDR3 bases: TGTGCCAGTGGTGCCCGAATCAGGGGGTTGGGGGAGCTGTTTTTT. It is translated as CASGARIRGLGELFF.

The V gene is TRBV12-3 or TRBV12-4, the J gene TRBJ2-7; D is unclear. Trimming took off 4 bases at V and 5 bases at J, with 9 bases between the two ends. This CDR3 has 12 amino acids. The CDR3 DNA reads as TGTGCCAGCAGTTACAGATTTGACGAGCAGTACTTC. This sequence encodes CASSYRFDEQYF.

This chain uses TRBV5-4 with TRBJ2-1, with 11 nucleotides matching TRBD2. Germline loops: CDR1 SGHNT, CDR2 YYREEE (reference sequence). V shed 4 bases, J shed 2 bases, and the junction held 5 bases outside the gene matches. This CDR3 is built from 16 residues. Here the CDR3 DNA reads TGTGCCAGCAGCACGGGGACTAGCGGTACCTACAATGAGCAGTTCTTC. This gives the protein CASSTGTSGTYNEQFF.

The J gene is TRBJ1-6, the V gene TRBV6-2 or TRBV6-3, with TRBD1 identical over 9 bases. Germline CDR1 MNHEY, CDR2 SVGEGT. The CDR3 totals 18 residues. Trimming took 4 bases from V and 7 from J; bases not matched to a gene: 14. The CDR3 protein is CASSFNEQGAIRNSPLHF. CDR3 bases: TGTGCCAGCAGTTTTAACGAACAGGGGGCTATACGAAATTCACCCCTCCACTTT.

The CDR3 nucleotides are TGTGCCAGCAGTGAAGCGACAGGGGCCTATGGCTACACCTTC. Amino acid sequence: CASSEATGAYGYTF. V and J are TRBV2 and TRBJ1-2; 8 bases map to TRBD1. The ends lost 0 bases at V and 4 bases at J; junction bases unmatched: 1. The germline CDR1 and CDR2 sequences are SNHLY and FYNNEI. The CDR3 loop spans 14 amino acids.

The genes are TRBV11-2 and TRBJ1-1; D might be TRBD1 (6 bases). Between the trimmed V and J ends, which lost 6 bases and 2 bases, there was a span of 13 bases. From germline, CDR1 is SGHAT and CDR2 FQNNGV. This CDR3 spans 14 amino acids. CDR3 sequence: CASSPGQQNTEAFF. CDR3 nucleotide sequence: TGTGCCAGCAGTCCGGGACAACAAAACACTGAAGCTTTCTTT. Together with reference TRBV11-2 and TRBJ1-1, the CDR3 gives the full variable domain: EAGVAQSPRYKIIEKRQSVAFWCNPISGHATLYWYQQILGQGPKLLIQFQNNGVVDDSQLPKDRFSAERLKGVDSTLKIQPAKLEDSAVYLCASSPGQQNTEAFFGQGTRLTVV.